This entry describes one TCR beta chain. These data come from a study of blood T cell repertoires in COVID-19. Clones were sequenced by immunoSEQ multiplex PCR, and TCRdb holds only the in-frame ones, with some missing. The sample includes about 240,000 clones, roughly 80% of them seen just once. Trimming removed 3 bases at V and 5 bases at J, with 8 bases between. The germline V gene encodes CDR1 MDHEN and CDR2 SYDVKM. The CDR3 spans 13 residues. The J gene is TRBJ1-5, the V gene TRBV28; D is unclear. The TCR sequence derives from a woman aged 18-29 years with acute or convalescent COVID-19. Specimen: peripheral blood. The CDR3 sequence is CASSFGVYQPQHF. CDR3 coding DNA: TGTGCCAGCAGTTTCGGTGTTTATCAGCCCCAGCATTTT.